This T cell receptor (beta chain) was identified in a study of blood T cell repertoires in COVID-19 (TCRdb year 2020). For the wider study: Samples covering the acute and convalescent phases of COVID-19 were provided by collaborators in the United States, Italy and Spain. The prospective study material was composed of cDNA or gDNA derived from T cells, B-cell-depleted T cells, or PBMCs. Where available, HLA class I and class II types were taken from metadata supplied by the sample provider and were not determined by assay-based typing. The repertoires were made available in a free public database intended to serve as a resource for research on the immune response to SARS-CoV-2. Sample metadata almost always included a de-identified subject ID, COVID-19 status, age in years and sex. The samples were drawn from two sources: the first 160 participants of the ongoing ImmuneRACE study, and approximately 1,300 subjects contributed by 6 global collaborators. Subjects who had been exposed to COVID-19, were actively infected with it, or had recovered from it provided the deeply sampled blood TCRbeta repertoires that made up the dataset.

With regard to this clone: Its target antigen remains unknown. Base quality data are lacking; no much larger clone is found one base away.

Looking up the germline V gene yields CDR1 MNHNS and CDR2 SASEGT. The germline V and J ends show losses of 7 bases and 8 bases respectively, and no gene match explains 10 bases of the junction. From the cysteine through the phenylalanine, the CDR3 covers 13 amino acids. Here the CDR3 DNA is all that survives: 39 bases in frame from base 1. The immunoSEQ Assay, a bias-controlled multiplex PCR, was used to amplify TCRbeta CDR3 regions from genomic DNA. Under the source paper's analysis protocol: Nucleated cell counts per sample were estimated from amplification of reference gene primers within the assay. To quantify the absolute abundance of each unique TCRbeta CDR3 rearrangement, sequence reads were collapsed and filtered. Productive Simpson clonality was computed per sample as the square root of Simpson's diversity index over productive rearrangements. TCRdb mirrors the immuneACCESS table, restricted to in-frame sequences. Some clones are absent from its copies; in checked studies, under half trace to an unresolved V gene, and the reason for the others is unknown. V, J and clone size are those of that table, while D and trimming were read from the DNA. This sample comprises 100,000 or so clones, almost 80% of them detected only once. The ten largest clones capture about an eighth of the sample.

Here is what the overall study found, with its caveats: The amount of clinical and demographic metadata varied by source and participant and was provided uncurated.

The collaborating institutions used their own protocols to collect whole blood in K2EDTA tubes. Collaborator samples were shipped for TCRbeta analysis as frozen whole blood, isolated PBMCs, or DNA extracted from either sample type. The source of this sequence is a woman between 65 and 79 years old with acute or convalescent COVID-19. What was sequenced was peripheral blood. Recombination linked TRBV6-1 to TRBJ1-1, with 7 junctional bases fitting TRBD1. The DNA is TGTGCCAGCACCATAAGGGGGACAGTCGAAGCTTTCTTT. This yields the protein CASTIRGTVEAFF.